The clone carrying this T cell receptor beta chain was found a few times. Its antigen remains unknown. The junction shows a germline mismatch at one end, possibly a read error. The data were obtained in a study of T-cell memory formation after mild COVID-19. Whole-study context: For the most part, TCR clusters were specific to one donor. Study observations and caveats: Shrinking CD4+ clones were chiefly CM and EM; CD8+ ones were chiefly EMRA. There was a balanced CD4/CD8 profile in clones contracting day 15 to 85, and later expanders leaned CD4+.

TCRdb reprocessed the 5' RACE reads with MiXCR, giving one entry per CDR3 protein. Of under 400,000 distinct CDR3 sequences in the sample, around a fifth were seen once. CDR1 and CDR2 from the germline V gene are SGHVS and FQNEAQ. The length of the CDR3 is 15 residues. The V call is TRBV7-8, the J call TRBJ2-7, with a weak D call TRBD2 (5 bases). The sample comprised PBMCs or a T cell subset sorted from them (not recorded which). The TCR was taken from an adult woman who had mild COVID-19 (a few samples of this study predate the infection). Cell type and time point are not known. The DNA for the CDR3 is TGTGCCAGCAGCTTAGTAGCGTCGGGCTCCTCCGAGCAGTACTTC. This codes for CASSLVASGSSEQYF. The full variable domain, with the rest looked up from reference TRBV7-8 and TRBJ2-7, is GAGVSQSPRYKVAKRGQDVALRCDPISGHVSLFWYQQALGQGPEFLTYFQNEAQLDKSGLPSDRFFAERPEGSVSTLKIQRTQQEDSAVYLCASSLVASGSSEQYFGPGTRLTVT.